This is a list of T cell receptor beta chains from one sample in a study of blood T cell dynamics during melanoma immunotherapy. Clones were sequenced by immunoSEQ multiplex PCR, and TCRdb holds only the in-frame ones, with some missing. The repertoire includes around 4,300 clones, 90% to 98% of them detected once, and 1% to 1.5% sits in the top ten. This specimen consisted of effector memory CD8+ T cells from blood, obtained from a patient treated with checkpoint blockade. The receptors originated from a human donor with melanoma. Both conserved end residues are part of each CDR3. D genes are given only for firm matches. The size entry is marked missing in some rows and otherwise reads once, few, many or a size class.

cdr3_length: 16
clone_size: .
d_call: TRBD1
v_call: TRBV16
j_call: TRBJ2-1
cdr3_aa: CASSQLGQGARDEQFF
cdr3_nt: TGTGCCAGCAGCCAATTGGGGCAGGGGGCGCGGGATGAGCAGTTCTTC

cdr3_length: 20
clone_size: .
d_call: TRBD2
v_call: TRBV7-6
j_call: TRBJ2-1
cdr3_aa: CASSLVLAGFERAQYNEQFF
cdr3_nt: TGTGCCAGCAGCTTAGTGCTAGCGGGTTTCGAGCGGGCCCAGTACAATGAGCAGTTCTTC

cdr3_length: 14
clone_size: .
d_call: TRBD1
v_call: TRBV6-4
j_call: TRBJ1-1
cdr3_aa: CASSDGEGATEAFF
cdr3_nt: TGTGCCAGCAGTGACGGCGAGGGGGCGACTGAAGCTTTCTTT

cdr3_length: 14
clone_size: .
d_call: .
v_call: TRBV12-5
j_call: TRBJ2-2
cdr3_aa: CASFSRDNPGELFF
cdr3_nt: TGTGCTAGCTTCAGCCGGGACAACCCCGGGGAGCTGTTTTTT

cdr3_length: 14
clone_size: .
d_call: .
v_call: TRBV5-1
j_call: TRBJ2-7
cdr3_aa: CASSLRLDSGEQYF
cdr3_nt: TGCGCCAGCAGCCTGCGACTTGATTCGGGGGAGCAGTACTTC

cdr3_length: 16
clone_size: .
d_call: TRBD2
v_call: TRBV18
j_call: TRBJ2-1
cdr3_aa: CASSPPPMSGIGEQFF
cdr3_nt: TGTGCCAGCTCACCCCCCCCAATGAGCGGGATTGGTGAGCAGTTCTTC

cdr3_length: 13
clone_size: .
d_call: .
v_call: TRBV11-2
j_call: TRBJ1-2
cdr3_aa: CASRVPDNYGYTF
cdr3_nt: TGTGCCAGCAGGGTACCGGACAACTATGGCTACACCTTC

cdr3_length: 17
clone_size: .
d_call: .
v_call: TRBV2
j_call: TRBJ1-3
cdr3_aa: CASSEGRGPHSGNTIYF
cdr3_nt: TGTGCCAGCAGTGAGGGTCGGGGACCGCACTCTGGAAACACCATATATTTT

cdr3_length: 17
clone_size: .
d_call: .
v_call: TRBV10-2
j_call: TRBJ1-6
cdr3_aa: CASSPISDAFYNSPLHF
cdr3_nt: TGCGCCAGCAGTCCGATAAGCGACGCTTTTTATAATTCACCCCTCCACTTT

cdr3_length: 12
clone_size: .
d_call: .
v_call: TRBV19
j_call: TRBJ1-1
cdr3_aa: CASSPTGTEAFF
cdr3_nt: TGTGCCAGTAGTCCCACGGGAACTGAAGCTTTCTTT

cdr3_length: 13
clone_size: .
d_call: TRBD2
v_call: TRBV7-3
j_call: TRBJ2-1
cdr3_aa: CASSFMGGYEQFF
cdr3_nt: TGTGCCAGCAGCTTCATGGGAGGGTATGAGCAGTTCTTC

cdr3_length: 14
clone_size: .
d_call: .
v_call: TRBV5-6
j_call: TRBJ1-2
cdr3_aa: CASSLGRGVDGYTF
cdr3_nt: TGTGCCAGCAGCTTGGGCAGGGGCGTAGATGGCTACACCTTC

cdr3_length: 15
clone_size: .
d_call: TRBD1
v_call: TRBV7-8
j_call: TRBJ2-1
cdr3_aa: CASSFGQGAYNEQFF
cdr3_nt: TGTGCCAGCAGCTTCGGACAGGGCGCCTACAATGAGCAGTTCTTC

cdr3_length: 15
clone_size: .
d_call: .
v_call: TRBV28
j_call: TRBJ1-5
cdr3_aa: CASSLGALLNQPQHF
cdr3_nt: TGTGCCAGCAGTTTAGGGGCCCTACTCAATCAGCCCCAGCATTTT

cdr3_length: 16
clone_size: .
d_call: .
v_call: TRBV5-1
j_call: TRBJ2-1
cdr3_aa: CASSYSAAPGYNEQFF
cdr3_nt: TGCGCCAGCAGCTATTCGGCGGCCCCCGGTTACAATGAGCAGTTCTTC

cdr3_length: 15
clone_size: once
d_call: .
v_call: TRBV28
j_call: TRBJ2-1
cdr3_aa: CASSLGPSSYNEQFF
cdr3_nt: TGTGCCAGCAGTTTGGGGCCTAGCTCCTACAATGAGCAGTTCTTC

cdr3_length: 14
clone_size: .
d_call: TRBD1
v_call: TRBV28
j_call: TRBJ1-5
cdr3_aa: CASSLGQGAQPQHF
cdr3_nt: TGTGCCAGCAGTTTGGGACAGGGGGCCCAGCCCCAGCATTTT

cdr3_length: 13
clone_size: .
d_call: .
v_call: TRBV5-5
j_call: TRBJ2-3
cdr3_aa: CAGRDGPGDTQYF
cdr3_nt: TGTGCCGGTCGAGACGGACCTGGGGATACGCAGTATTTT

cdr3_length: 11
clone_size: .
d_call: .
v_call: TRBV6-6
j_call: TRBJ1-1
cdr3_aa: CASSYGPEAFF
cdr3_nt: TGTGCCAGCAGTTACGGGCCTGAAGCTTTCTTT

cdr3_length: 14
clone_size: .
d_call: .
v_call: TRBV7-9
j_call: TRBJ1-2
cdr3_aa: CASSSWGTHYGYTF
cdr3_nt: TGTGCCAGCAGCTCGTGGGGGACTCACTATGGCTACACCTTC

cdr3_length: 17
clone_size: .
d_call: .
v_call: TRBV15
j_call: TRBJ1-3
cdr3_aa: CATSRRSLSPFGNTIYF
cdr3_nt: TGTGCCACCAGCAGAAGGAGCCTATCCCCCTTTGGAAACACCATATATTTT

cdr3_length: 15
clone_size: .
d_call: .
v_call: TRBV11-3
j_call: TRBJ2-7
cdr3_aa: CASSLLPGPFYEQYF
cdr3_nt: TGTGCCAGCAGCTTACTCCCAGGGCCTTTCTACGAGCAGTACTTC

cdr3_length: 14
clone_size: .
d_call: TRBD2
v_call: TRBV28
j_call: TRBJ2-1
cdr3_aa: CASSPSGRTNEQFF
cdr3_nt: TGTGCCAGCAGCCCGAGCGGGAGGACAAATGAGCAGTTCTTC

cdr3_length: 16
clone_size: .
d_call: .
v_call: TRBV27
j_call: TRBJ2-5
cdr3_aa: CATRPEGWGGQETQYF
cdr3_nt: TGTGCCACCCGACCCGAGGGGTGGGGCGGACAAGAGACCCAGTACTTC

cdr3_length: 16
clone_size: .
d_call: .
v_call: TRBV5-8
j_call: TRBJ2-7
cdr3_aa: CASSLSPGQASYEQYF
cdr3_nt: TGTGCCAGCAGCTTGTCCCCCGGGCAGGCCTCCTACGAGCAGTACTTC

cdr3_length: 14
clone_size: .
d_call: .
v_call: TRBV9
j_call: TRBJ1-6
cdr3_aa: CASSVNDLNSPLHF
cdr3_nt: TGTGCCAGCAGCGTAAACGATCTTAATTCACCCCTCCACTTT

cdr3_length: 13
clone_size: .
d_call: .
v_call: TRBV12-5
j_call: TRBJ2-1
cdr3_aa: CASGLERVAEQFF
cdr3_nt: TGTGCTAGTGGTTTGGAAAGGGTGGCTGAGCAGTTCTTC

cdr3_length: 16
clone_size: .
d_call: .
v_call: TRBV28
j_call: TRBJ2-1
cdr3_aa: CASTPAWQGIYNEQFF
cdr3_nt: TGTGCCAGCACCCCTGCCTGGCAGGGGATCTACAATGAGCAGTTCTTC

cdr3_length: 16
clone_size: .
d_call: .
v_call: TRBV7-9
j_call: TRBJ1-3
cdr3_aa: CASSLNRRISGNTIYF
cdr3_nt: TGTGCCAGCAGCTTAAACAGGAGGATCTCTGGAAACACCATATATTTT

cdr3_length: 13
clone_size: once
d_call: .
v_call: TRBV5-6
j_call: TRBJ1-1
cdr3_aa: CASSSDINTEAFF
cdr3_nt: TGTGCCAGCAGCTCCGATATCAACACTGAAGCTTTCTTT

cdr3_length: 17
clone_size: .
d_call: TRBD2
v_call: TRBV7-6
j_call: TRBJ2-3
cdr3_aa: CASSLDPSGREVDTQYF
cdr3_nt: TGTGCCAGCAGCTTAGATCCTAGCGGGAGGGAAGTGGATACGCAGTATTTT